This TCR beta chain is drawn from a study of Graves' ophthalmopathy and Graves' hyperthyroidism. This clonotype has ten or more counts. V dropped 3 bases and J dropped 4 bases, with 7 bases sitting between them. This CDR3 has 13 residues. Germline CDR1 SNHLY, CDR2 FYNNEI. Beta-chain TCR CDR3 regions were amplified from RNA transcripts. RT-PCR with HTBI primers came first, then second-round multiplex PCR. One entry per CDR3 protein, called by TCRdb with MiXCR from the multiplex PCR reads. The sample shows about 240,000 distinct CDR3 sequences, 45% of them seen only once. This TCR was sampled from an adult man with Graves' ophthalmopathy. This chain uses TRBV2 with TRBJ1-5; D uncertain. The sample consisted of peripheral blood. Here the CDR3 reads CASSDTGNQPQHF. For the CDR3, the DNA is TGTGCCAGCAGTGATACGGGAAATCAGCCCCAGCATTTT.